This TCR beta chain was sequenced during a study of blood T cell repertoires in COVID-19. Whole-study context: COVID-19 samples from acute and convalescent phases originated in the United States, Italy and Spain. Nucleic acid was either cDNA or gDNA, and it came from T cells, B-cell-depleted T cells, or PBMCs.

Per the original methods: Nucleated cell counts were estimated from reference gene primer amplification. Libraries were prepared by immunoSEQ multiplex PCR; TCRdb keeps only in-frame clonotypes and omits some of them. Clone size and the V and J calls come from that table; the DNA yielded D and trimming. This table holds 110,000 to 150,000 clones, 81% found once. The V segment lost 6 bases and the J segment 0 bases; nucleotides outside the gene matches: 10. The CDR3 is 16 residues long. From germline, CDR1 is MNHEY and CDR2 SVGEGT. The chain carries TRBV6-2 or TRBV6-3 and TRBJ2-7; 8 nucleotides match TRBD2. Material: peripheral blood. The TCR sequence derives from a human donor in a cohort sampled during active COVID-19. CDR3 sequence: CASSRRTSGSSYEQYF. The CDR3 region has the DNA TGTGCCAGCAGCCGACGAACTAGCGGAAGCTCCTACGAGCAGTACTTC.